This entry lists 20 T cell receptor beta chains sequenced from one sample in a study of siplizumab effects on memory and regulatory T cells. Repertoires were generated with immunoSEQ multiplex PCR, while TCRdb's copy carries only in-frame clones and drops some. The data hold some 100,000 clones, with roughly 93% observed a single time. Specimen: CD8+ T cells sorted from blood. The receptors originated from a human donor in good health.

V usage is TRBV5-6 and J usage is TRBJ1-2; the match to TRBD1 covers 8 bases. Germline CDR1 reads SGHDT; CDR2 reads YYEEEE. CDR3 length: 15 amino acids. Losses at the gene ends were 1 base for V and 7 bases for J; bases not matched to a gene: 9. CDR3 DNA: TGTGCCAGCAGCTTGATGGGACAGGACTCCTCTGGCTACACCTTC. Its translation: CASSLMGQDSSGYTF.

This sequence joins TRBV19 and TRBJ2-1; 11 positions agree with TRBD2. Losses at the gene ends were 8 bases for V and 7 bases for J; bases not matched to a gene: 4. Germline CDR1 is LNHDA and CDR2 is SQIVND (reference sequence). The length of the CDR3 is 13 residues. The CDR3 is CASRLAGTNEQFF. The DNA of the CDR3 is TGTGCCAGTCGACTAGCGGGAACGAATGAGCAGTTCTTC.

The chain employs TRBV11-2 and TRBJ2-3, with TRBD2 matching 13 bases. Germline trimming cut 4 bases from V and 4 bases from J; bases unmatched to any gene: 5. Germline assignment: CDR1 SGHAT and CDR2 FQNNGV. This CDR3 is built from 16 residues. The CDR3 sequence is CASSSWTSGGSDTQYF. DNA for the CDR3: TGTGCCAGCAGCTCCTGGACTAGCGGGGGTTCAGATACGCAGTATTTT.

V and J are TRBV7-9 and TRBJ2-7; tentative D call: TRBD2 (6 bases). Trimming stripped 5 bases from V and 0 bases from J, with 11 bases between. There are 14 residues in the CDR3. The germline V gene encodes CDR1 SEHNR and CDR2 FQNEAQ (reference sequence). Here the CDR3 reads CASSPRGSSYEQYF. CDR3 DNA: TGTGCCAGCAGCCCGCGGGGAAGCTCCTACGAGCAGTACTTC.

The CDR3 here is CASSPVETARYGYTF. The CDR3 nucleotides read TGTGCCAGCAGTCCGGTAGAGACAGCACGTTATGGCTACACCTTC. The chain couples TRBV27 to TRBJ1-2; D is possibly TRBD1 (5 bases). Between the trimmed V and J ends, which lost 5 bases and 5 bases, there was a span of 18 bases. The CDR3 totals 15 residues. Germline CDR1 is MNHEY and CDR2 is SMNVEV (reference sequence).

This clone was seen a few times. The V and J genes are TRBV29-1 and TRBJ2-1; 8 nucleotides match TRBD2. CDR1 SQVTM and CDR2 ANQGSEA come from the germline V gene. V lost 6 bases to trimming and J lost 6 bases; unmatched junction nucleotides: 7. The CDR3 length is 13 residues. This CDR3 is CSVPGLDFNEQFF. The CDR3 nucleotides are TGCAGCGTGCCGGGACTAGATTTCAATGAGCAGTTCTTC.

V is TRBV27 and J is TRBJ2-1, with TRBD2 matching over 13 bases. V trimming: 2 bases; J trimming: 4 bases; junction bases outside the gene matches: 2. Per germline, CDR1 MNHEY and CDR2 SMNVEV (reference sequence). The CDR3 length is 16 residues. The CDR3 DNA reads TGTGCCAGCAGTTTAACTAGCGGGGGGGTGTACAATGAGCAGTTCTTC. It translates to CASSLTSGGVYNEQFF.

The V gene is TRBV5-1, the J gene TRBJ1-4; no definite D call. V was shortened by 3 bases and J by 4 bases, with 7 bases between the two germline ends. Germline V gene lookup returns CDR1 SGHRS and CDR2 YFSETQ. The CDR3 totals 13 residues. In DNA form, the CDR3 reads TGCGCCAGCAGCTGGGAGGTTAATGAAAAACTGTTTTTT. As protein: CASSWEVNEKLFF. The full variable domain, rest sourced from reference TRBV5-1 and TRBJ1-4, is KAGVTQTPRYLIKTRGQQVTLSCSPISGHRSVSWYQQTPGQGLQFLFEYFSETQRNKGNFPGRFSGRQFSNSRSEMNVSTLELGDSALYLCASSWEVNEKLFFGSGTQLSVL.

The chain employs TRBV7-9 and TRBJ1-4; D not certain. Trimming removed 1 base from V and 4 bases from J, with 13 bases in between. CDR3 size: 16 residues. The germline gives CDR1 SEHNR, CDR2 FQNEAQ (reference sequence). CDR3 DNA sequence: TGTGCCAGCAGCTTAGTGAGTGGGAGGGATAATGAAAAACTGTTTTTT. The encoded protein is CASSLVSGRDNEKLFF.

The rearrangement joins TRBV27 to TRBJ1-2; D may be TRBD1 (6 bases). In germline, CDR1 is MNHEY, CDR2 SMNVEV (reference sequence). This CDR3 has 14 residues. The V end lost 3 bases, the J end lost 2 bases, and 10 bases lay between the germline ends. The CDR3: CASSFSGQNYGYTF. CDR3 sequence (DNA): TGTGCCAGCAGTTTTTCAGGACAGAACTATGGCTACACCTTC.

V is TRBV15 and J is TRBJ2-1; weak D call: TRBD1 (6 bases). Trimming removed 0 bases from V and 3 bases from J, with 12 bases in between. The CDR3 consists of 16 residues. Germline CDR1 and CDR2: LNHNV and YYDKDF (reference sequence). The CDR3 region is CATSRERTGIYNEQFF. DNA of the CDR3: TGTGCCACCAGCAGAGAGAGAACAGGGATCTACAATGAGCAGTTCTTC.

This sequence joins TRBV6-5 and TRBJ2-7; D tentatively reads TRBD1 or TRBD2 (5 bases each). Deletions cut 8 bases from V and 0 bases from J, with 14 bases between. The germline V gene encodes CDR1 MNHEY and CDR2 SVGAGI. This CDR3 comprises 14 residues. CDR3 region: CASLGGPSSYEQYF. The CDR3 nucleotides are TGTGCCAGCCTTGGGGGTCCCAGCTCCTACGAGCAGTACTTC.

A single count supports this clone. This sequence joins TRBV6-5 and TRBJ1-1; D uncertain. Trimming removed 2 bases from V and 1 base from J, with 8 bases in between. Looked up from germline, CDR1 is MNHEY and CDR2 is SVGAGI. The CDR3 length is 14 residues. The CDR3 DNA reads as TGTGCCAGCAGTTACGGACGGGGGAACACTGAAGCTTTCTTT. This translates into CASSYGRGNTEAFF.

V gene TRBV9 combines with J gene TRBJ1-1; 10 bases fit TRBD1. The ends lost 4 bases at V and 0 bases at J; junction bases unmatched: 21. The germline V gene encodes CDR1 SGDLS and CDR2 YYNGEE. This CDR3 is built from 21 residues. CDR3 in DNA: TGTGCCAGCAGCCATTCTATGGACAGGGGGGAACCAAAACAAATGAACACTGAAGCTTTCTTT. Protein sequence: CASSHSMDRGEPKQMNTEAFF.

Here the CDR3 reads CASSPRQGYAGELFF. The CDR3, as DNA: TGTGCCAGCTCACCACGACAGGGGTATGCCGGGGAGCTGTTTTTT. This chain uses TRBV18 with TRBJ2-2; the match to TRBD1 covers 8 bases. V was pared by 1 base and J by 6 bases, with 4 bases of the junction left unmatched. The V gene's germline CDR1 is KGHSH and CDR2 LQKENI. This CDR3 is 15 amino acids long.

The V gene is TRBV2, the J gene TRBJ2-5; no clear D gene. Trimming took 7 bases from V and 9 from J, leaving 15 bases between them. The length of the CDR3 is 12 residues. Germline lookup yields CDR1 SNHLY and CDR2 FYNNEI. The DNA for the CDR3 is TGTGCCAGCATTCAGGTAGAGATGGCCCAGTACTTC. Encoded protein: CASIQVEMAQYF.

This rearrangement joins TRBV7-9 to TRBJ2-1; D perhaps matches TRBD2 (5 bases). The V end lost 5 bases, the J end lost 8 bases, and 10 bases lay between the germline ends. CDR3 length: 12 amino acids. Germline V gene sequence: CDR1 SEHNR, CDR2 FQNEAQ (reference sequence). Here the CDR3 DNA reads TGTGCCAGCAGCCCGAGCGGCTATGAGCAGTTCTTC. This encodes CASSPSGYEQFF.

The CDR3 region is CASSQDSGSSYNEQFF. CDR3 nucleotides: TGCGCCAGCAGCCAGGATAGCGGGAGCTCCTACAATGAGCAGTTCTTC. The chain couples TRBV4-3 to TRBJ2-1, with 9 bases matching TRBD2. The CDR3 is 16 residues long. Germline CDR1 is LGHNA and CDR2 is YSLEER. The J segment lost 0 bases and the V segment lost 3 bases, leaving 3 bases of the junction unmatched.

The gene calls are TRBV6-6 and TRBJ1-5; D uncertain. The CDR3 consists of 16 residues. Germline V CDR1 and CDR2: MNHNY, SVGAGI (reference sequence). V lost 6 bases and J 0 bases, leaving 15 bases between the germline ends. CDR3 protein: CASSYEEFFSNQPQHF. DNA of the CDR3: TGTGCCAGCAGCTACGAGGAGTTTTTTAGCAATCAGCCCCAGCATTTT.

This chain uses TRBV13 with TRBJ1-2; 12 nucleotides line up with TRBD1. From germline, CDR1 is PRHDT and CDR2 FYEKMQ (reference sequence). The CDR3 runs 16 residues. Trimming took 5 bases from V and 8 from J; bases not matched to a gene: 12. CDR3 amino acids: CASSQLSGQGAYGYTF. The CDR3 coding sequence is TGTGCCAGCAGCCAACTTTCGGGACAGGGGGCGTACGGCTACACCTTC. The entire variable domain, with the rest obtained from reference TRBV13 and TRBJ1-2, is as follows: AAGVIQSPRHLIKEKRETATLKCYPIPRHDTVYWYQQGPGQDPQFLISFYEKMQSDKGSIPDRFSAQQFSDYHSELNMSSLELGDSALYFCASSQLSGQGAYGYTFGSGTRLTVV.